This TCR beta chain is drawn from a study of cytomegalovirus exposure and HLA in healthy donors. Although they were nominally healthy when sampled, donors likely had unrecorded immune exposures. PCR employed 60 Vbeta and 13 Jbeta primers. This table comes from immunoSEQ multiplex PCR, and its TCRdb copy is limited to in-frame clones, with some not included. The ten top clones account for about 25%, within a sample of 56,000 or so clones. Per the germline V gene, CDR1 is GTSNPN and CDR2 is SVGIG (reference sequence). The J segment lost 1 base and the V segment lost 5 bases, leaving 7 bases of the junction unmatched. The CDR3 loop spans 15 amino acids.

The rearrangement links TRBV30 to TRBJ1-4; 7 bases match TRBD1. Source material: PBMCs. This TCR was sampled from a middle-aged man in good health and CMV-seropositive. In DNA, the CDR3 is TGTGCCTGGGACAGGGCCCTAGGAACTAATGAAAAACTGTTTTTT. Translation: CAWDRALGTNEKLFF.